This T cell receptor beta chain was profiled in a study of shared clonotypes between healthy human individuals. Study-level findings and limits: The small donor group covered limited genetic and exposure diversity. Sequencing depth was a factor that was expected to affect clonotype sharing among donors.

The CDR3 length is 14 residues. Unmatched junction bases numbered 3, after V lost 3 bases and J lost 9 bases. Germline values: CDR1 KGHSH, CDR2 LQKENI. Worth noting for this clone: Its specificity is not known.

Original handling: Junction-only immunoSEQ data arrived without quality scores, meaning filtering differed. Using immunoSEQ multiplex PCR, the repertoire was profiled, and TCRdb retains in-frame clones only, with some absent. Clone size and V and J calls were adopted from that table, with D and trimming inferred from the DNA. Of roughly 480,000 clones listed, 65% to 80% were seen once; the top ten hold 9.5% to 15%. The TCR originated in a woman aged 40 to 50 in good health. Some clones in this sample may be carry-over from other donors' samples. The rearrangement uses TRBV18 and TRBJ2-1; 12 bases are shared with TRBD2. The material sequenced was PBMCs. The CDR3 spells CASSPPSGRGEQFF. Here the CDR3 DNA reads TGTGCCAGCTCACCTCCTAGCGGGAGGGGTGAGCAGTTCTTC.